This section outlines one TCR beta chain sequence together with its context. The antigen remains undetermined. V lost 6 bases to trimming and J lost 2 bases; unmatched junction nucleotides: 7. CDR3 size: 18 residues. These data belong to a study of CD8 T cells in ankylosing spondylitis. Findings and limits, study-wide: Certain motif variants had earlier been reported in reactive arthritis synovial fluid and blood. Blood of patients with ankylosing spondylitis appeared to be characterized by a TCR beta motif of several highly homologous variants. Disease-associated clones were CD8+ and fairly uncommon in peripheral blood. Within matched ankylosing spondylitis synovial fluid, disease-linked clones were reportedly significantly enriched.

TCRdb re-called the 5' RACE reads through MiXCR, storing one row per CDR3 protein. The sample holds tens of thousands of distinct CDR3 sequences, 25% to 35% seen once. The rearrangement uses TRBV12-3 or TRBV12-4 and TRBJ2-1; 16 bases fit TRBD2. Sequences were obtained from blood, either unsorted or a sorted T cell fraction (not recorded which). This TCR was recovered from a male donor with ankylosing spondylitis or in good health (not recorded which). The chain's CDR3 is CASRPGTSGRAAYNEQFF. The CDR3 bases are TGTGCCAGCAGACCCGGGACTAGCGGGAGGGCCGCCTACAATGAGCAGTTCTTC.